This section outlines one T cell receptor beta chain sequence together with its context. Antigen specificity is unknown. This CDR3 region has 13 residues. Trimming removed 0 bases at V and 9 bases at J, with 9 bases between. Germline-derived CDR1 and CDR2 are LGHNA and YSLEER. This sample was included in a study of response to subunit inactivated influenza vaccine. Findings and limits, study-wide: Each seasonal influenza vaccination recruits few new T cells, the authors suggested.

One entry per CDR3 protein results from TCRdb running MiXCR on the RT-PCR reads. The sample records around 750,000 distinct CDR3 sequences, 20% to 25% being singletons. This specimen consisted of PBMCs from blood, obtained 4 to 6 days after vaccination. The chain has TRBV4-3 and TRBJ2-1; D gene uncertain. The receptor's source is a man over 45 who received an inactivated influenza vaccine. CDR3 DNA: TGCGCCAGCAGCCAAGATAGTTTCGGTGAGCAGTTCTTC. It codes for CASSQDSFGEQFF.